Described below is a single T cell receptor beta chain sequence and its context. Its antigen remains unknown. The V gene end was trimmed by 4 bases and the J gene end by 1 base; junction bases not matched to a gene: 13. The CDR3 consists of 17 residues. Germline CDR1 is SGHDN and CDR2 is FVKESK. The sample is drawn from a study of blood T cells in healthy people across ages. Study outcomes and limitations: It was held that the diversity estimates obtained from one million T cells were underestimates.

A sample-barcoded 5' primer and a J-beta primer mix were used in a second PCR of about 7 to 12 cycles. TCRdb re-analysed the 5' RACE reads in MiXCR, keeping a single row per CDR3 protein. The table has 850,000 to 1,300,000 distinct CDR3 sequences, 35% to 50% seen once. The sample consisted of blood. The TCR sequence derives from a woman aged 60 to 75 in good health. The rearrangement uses TRBV14 and TRBJ2-7; 7 bases map to TRBD1. Here the CDR3 reads CASSPTVDRDRSYEQYF. In DNA, the CDR3 is TGTGCCAGCAGCCCTACCGTCGACCGGGACAGATCCTACGAGCAGTACTTC.